The clone carrying this TCR beta chain has ten or more counts. The sample originates from a study of regulatory T cells in long-lasting Graves disease. The authors built TCR beta libraries using iRepertoire HTBI primers and Arm-PCR of CDR3 regions. In TCRdb, the multiplex PCR reads were re-called with MiXCR into one record per CDR3 protein. The sample has about 530,000 distinct CDR3 sequences; about 16% are singletons. V was pared by 5 bases and J by 5 bases, with 14 bases between. The CDR3 totals 14 residues. From germline, CDR1 is PRHDT and CDR2 FYEKMQ (reference sequence). Time point defined: newly diagnosed GD, antithyroid drugs for less than 3 months. Making the TCR library involved RNA that had been extracted from PBMCs. The same sample was also used in a study of T cells in Graves' hyperthyroidism and ophthalmopathy.

The material was peripheral blood mononuclear cells (PBMCs), obtained at new diagnosis, from a patient treated with antithyroid drugs. The source is a woman between 40 and 65 years old with Graves disease. The chain uses TRBV13 and TRBJ2-3; TRBD2 is a possible D gene (5 bases). The CDR3, as DNA: TGTGCCAGCAGCCAGAGAACCCGGGGAGATACGCAGTATTTT. The encoded protein is CASSQRTRGDTQYF.